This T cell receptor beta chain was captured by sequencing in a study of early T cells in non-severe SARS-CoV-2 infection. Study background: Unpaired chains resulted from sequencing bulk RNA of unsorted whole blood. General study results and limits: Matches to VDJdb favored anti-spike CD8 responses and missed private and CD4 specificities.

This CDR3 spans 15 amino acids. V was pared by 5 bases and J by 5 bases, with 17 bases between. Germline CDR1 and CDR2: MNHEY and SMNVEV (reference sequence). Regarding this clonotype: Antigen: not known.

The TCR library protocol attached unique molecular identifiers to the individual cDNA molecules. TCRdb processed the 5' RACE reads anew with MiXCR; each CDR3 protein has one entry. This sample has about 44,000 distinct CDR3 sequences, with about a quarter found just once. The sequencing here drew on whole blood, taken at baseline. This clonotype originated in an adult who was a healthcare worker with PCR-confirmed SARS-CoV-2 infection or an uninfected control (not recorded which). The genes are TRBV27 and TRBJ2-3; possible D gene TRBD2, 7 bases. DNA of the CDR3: TGTGCCAGCAGTCGAGGGGGGGGCCGGGGAGATACGCAGTATTTT. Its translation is CASSRGGGRGDTQYF.